The 9 T cell receptor beta chains below come from one sample, sequenced in a study of early T cells in non-severe SARS-CoV-2 infection. TCRdb ran MiXCR on the 5' RACE reads and lists one entry per CDR3 protein. The sample includes 45,000 to 55,000 distinct CDR3 sequences, roughly 6.5% of them seen just once. Sequenced sample: whole blood. The source is an adult who was a healthcare worker with PCR-confirmed SARS-CoV-2 infection or an uninfected control (not recorded which).

This clonotype was seen at least ten times. J is TRBJ1-4 and V is TRBV29-1; 9 bases map to TRBD1. With 4 bases clipped from V and 8 bases from J, the junction kept 8 bases outside the gene matches. Germline V gives CDR1 SQVTM, CDR2 ANQGSEA. The CDR3 loop spans 14 amino acids. Here the CDR3 DNA reads TGCAGCGTTGGAGCGGGACAGGGAGGGGAAAAACTGTTTTTT. Translated, it gives CSVGAGQGGEKLFF.

This clonotype has a handful of counts. The V gene is TRBV18, the J gene TRBJ1-6, with D possibly matching TRBD1 (5 bases). Trimming stripped 2 bases from V and 7 bases from J, with 15 bases between. The CDR3 has 16 residues. Looked up from germline, CDR1 is KGHSH and CDR2 is LQKENI. As DNA, the CDR3 is TGTGCCAGCTCACCAGGGGCTGCGGAGGGGAATTCACCCCTCCACTTT. Protein sequence: CASSPGAAEGNSPLHF.

This clonotype was picked up many times. This chain joins TRBV6-5 and TRBJ1-5; D is uncertain. Germline values: CDR1 MNHEY, CDR2 SVGAGI. There are 16 residues in the CDR3. Trimming took 6 bases from V and 2 from J, leaving 17 bases between them. The CDR3 region has the DNA TGTGCCAGCAGGCCGACGGGTAATGGGGGCAATCAGCCCCAGCATTTT. It codes for CASRPTGNGGNQPQHF.

This clonotype has ten or more counts. This chain connects TRBV18 to TRBJ2-7; TRBD1 matches at 7 bases. The CDR3 spans 15 residues. The V gene end was trimmed by 2 bases and the J gene end by 1 base; junction bases not matched to a gene: 5. Germline CDR1 reads KGHSH; CDR2 reads LQKENI. The CDR3 coding sequence is TGTGCCAGCTCACCAAAGGGGGCTCAGTCCTACGAGCAGTACTTC. This encodes CASSPKGAQSYEQYF.

There are many counts of this clonotype. The chain has TRBV18 and TRBJ2-3; D is possibly TRBD1 (6 bases). Germline lookup yields CDR1 KGHSH and CDR2 LQKENI. V dropped 1 base and J dropped 6 bases, with 8 bases sitting between them. CDR3 length: 13 residues. The CDR3 DNA follows: TGTGCCAGCTCACCACGACAGGAGGATACGCAGTATTTT. Protein product: CASSPRQEDTQYF.

This clonotype was observed a few times. The chain employs TRBV7-3 and TRBJ2-5; the D is unclear. Germline-derived CDR1 and CDR2 are SGHTA and FQGTGA. The CDR3 totals 13 residues. Trimming pared 3 bases from V and 2 bases from J, leaving 7 bases between. The CDR3 spells CASSFGQQETQYF. Written as DNA, the CDR3 is TGTGCCAGCAGCTTTGGGCAGCAAGAGACCCAGTACTTC.

This clonotype was seen repeatedly, ten times or more. The chain carries TRBV12-3 or TRBV12-4 and TRBJ1-2; TRBD1 matches 12 bases. The CDR3 is 13 residues long. V lost 5 bases and J lost 8; bases outside the gene matches: 3. CDR3 sequence reads: CASSGTGGRGYTF. DNA of the CDR3: TGTGCCAGCAGTGGGACAGGGGGCCGAGGCTACACCTTC.

This clonotype was detected many times. This chain joins TRBV18 and TRBJ1-1, with 8 bases aligning to TRBD1. The CDR3 covers 16 residues. Trimming at V came to 0 bases and at J to 6 bases, leaving 9 bases not matched to a gene. Germline-derived CDR1 and CDR2 are KGHSH and LQKENI. The CDR3 loop is CASSPPSGGLGAEAFF. In DNA form, the CDR3 reads TGTGCCAGCTCACCACCATCAGGGGGCCTAGGCGCTGAAGCTTTCTTT.

This clonotype was counted ten times or more. The chain employs TRBV7-3 and TRBJ1-1, with D uncertain. CDR1 and CDR2 from the germline V gene are SGHTA and FQGTGA. This CDR3 is built from 14 residues. V was trimmed by 6 bases and J by 1 base, leaving 12 bases between them. Here the CDR3 reads CASSFGRSNTEAFF. Here the CDR3 DNA reads TGTGCCAGCAGTTTTGGACGATCGAACACTGAAGCTTTCTTT.